This T cell receptor beta chain was recorded in a study of blood T cell repertoires in COVID-19. For the study at large: The United States, Italy and Spain provided the acute and convalescent COVID-19 samples. PBMCs, B-cell-depleted T cells, or T cells provided the cDNA or gDNA that made up the material.

The CDR3 sequence is 12 residues long. V was pared by 3 bases and J by 6 bases, with 6 bases between. Germline V gene lookup returns CDR1 SGHTA and CDR2 FQGTGA. In the original workflow: For nucleated cells, counts were estimated from reference gene primer amplification. Assay used: immunoSEQ multiplex PCR; TCRdb lists only in-frame clones, some missing. V, J and clone size derive from that table, while D and trimming were established from the DNA sequence. The table shows approximately 350,000 clones, with around 83% occurring only once. This clonotype originated in a young man with active or convalescent COVID-19. The chain combines TRBV7-3 with TRBJ2-1, with no clear D. The material sequenced was peripheral blood. The chain's CDR3 is CASSFGSNEQFF. The CDR3 coding sequence is TGTGCCAGCAGCTTCGGGTCCAATGAGCAGTTCTTC. Full variable domain (missing parts from reference TRBV7-3 and TRBJ2-1): GAGVSQTPSNKVTEKGKYVELRCDPISGHTALYWYRQSLGQGPEFLIYFQGTGAADDSGLPNDRFFAVRPEGSVSTLKIQRTERGDSAVYLCASSFGSNEQFFGPGTRLTVL.